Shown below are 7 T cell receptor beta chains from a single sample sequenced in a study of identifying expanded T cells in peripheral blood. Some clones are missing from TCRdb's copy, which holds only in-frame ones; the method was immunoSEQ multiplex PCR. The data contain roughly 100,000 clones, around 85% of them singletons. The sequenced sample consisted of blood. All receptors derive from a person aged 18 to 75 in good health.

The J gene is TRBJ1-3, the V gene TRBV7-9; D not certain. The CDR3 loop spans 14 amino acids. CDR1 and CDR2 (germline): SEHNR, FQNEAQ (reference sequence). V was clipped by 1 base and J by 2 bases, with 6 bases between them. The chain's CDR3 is CASSLVPPGNTIYF. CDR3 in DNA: TGTGCCAGCAGCTTAGTCCCCCCTGGAAACACCATATATTTT.

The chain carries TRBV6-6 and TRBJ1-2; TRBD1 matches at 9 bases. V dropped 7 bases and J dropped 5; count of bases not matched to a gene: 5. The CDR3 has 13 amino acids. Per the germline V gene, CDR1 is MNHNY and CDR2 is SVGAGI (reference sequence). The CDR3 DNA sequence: TGTGCCAGCACCCGGACAGGGGAATATGGCTACACCTTC. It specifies CASTRTGEYGYTF.

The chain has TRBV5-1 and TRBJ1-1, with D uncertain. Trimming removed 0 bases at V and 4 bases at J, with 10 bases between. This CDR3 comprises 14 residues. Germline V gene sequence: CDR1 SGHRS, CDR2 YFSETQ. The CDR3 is CASSLVGTGTEAFF. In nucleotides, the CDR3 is TGCGCCAGCAGCTTGGTGGGTACCGGCACTGAAGCTTTCTTT.

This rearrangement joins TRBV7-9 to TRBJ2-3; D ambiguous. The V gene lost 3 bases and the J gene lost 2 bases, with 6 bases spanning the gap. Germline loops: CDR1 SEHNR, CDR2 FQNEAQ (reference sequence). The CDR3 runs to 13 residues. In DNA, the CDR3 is TGTGCCAGCAGCTTCGAGGACACAGATACGCAGTATTTT. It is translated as CASSFEDTDTQYF.

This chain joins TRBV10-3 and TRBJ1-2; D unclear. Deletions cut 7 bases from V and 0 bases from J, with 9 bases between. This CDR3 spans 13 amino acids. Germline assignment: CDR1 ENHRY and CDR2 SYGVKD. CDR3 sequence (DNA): TGTGCCATCAACGGAGGTTCTAACTATGGCTACACCTTC. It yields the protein CAINGGSNYGYTF.

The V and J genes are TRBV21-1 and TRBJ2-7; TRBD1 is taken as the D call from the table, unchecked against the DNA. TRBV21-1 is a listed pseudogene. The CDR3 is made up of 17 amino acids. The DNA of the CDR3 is TGTGCCAGCACCCCCCGACAGGGAAGAGTTCTCAGCGGCGAGCAGTACTTC. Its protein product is CASTPRQGRVLSGEQYF.

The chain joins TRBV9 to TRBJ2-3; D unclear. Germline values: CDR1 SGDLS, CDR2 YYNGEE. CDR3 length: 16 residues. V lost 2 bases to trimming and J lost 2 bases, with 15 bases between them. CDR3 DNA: TGTGCCAGCAGCGTTAACATCCTCGACATCACAGATACGCAGTATTTT. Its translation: CASSVNILDITDTQYF.